The 5 T cell receptor beta chains presented below share a single source sample, sequenced in a study of CD8 T cells in ankylosing spondylitis. Overall study findings and caveats: One TCR beta motif, made up of roughly 8 highly homologous variants, appeared characteristic of ankylosing spondylitis blood.

Via MiXCR, TCRdb re-called the 5' RACE reads, giving one row per CDR3 protein. The sample includes hundreds of thousands of distinct CDR3 sequences, approximately 20% of them seen just once. Antigens for these TCRs are unknown. The sequencing input was blood, either unsorted or a sorted T cell fraction (not recorded which). The source is a male donor with ankylosing spondylitis.

A note on this clonotype: One end of the junction does not line up with germline, which may come from a read error. The chain combines TRBV12-3 or TRBV12-4 with TRBJ2-1; D possibly matches TRBD1 or TRBD2 (5 bases each). This CDR3 comprises 14 residues. CDR3: CASSLGPGAYEHFF. The CDR3 nucleotides are TGTGCCAGCAGTTTAGGCCCCGGGGCCTATGAGCATTTCTTC.

This clonotype was found a few times. This chain links TRBV4-3 with TRBJ2-1; D unresolved. CDR1 and CDR2 (germline): LGHNA, YSLEER. With 0 bases removed from V and 5 bases from J, the gap between germline ends came to 5 bases. This CDR3 has 13 amino acids. The CDR3 nucleotides are TGCGCCAGCAGCCAAGACCTGCACAATGAGCAGTTCTTC. Its translation: CASSQDLHNEQFF.

The gene calls are TRBV19 and TRBJ2-7; TRBD1 aligns across 7 bases. Germline V gives CDR1 LNHDA, CDR2 SQIVND (reference sequence). V shed 6 bases and J 5 bases; nucleotides not matched to a gene: 7. The CDR3 loop spans 13 amino acids. CDR3 DNA: TGTGCCAGTAGCTTACAGGGGAACAACGAGCAGTACTTC. Residues: CASSLQGNNEQYF. The variable domain in full, with the rest retrieved from reference TRBV19 and TRBJ2-7, is DGGITQSPKYLFRKEGQNVTLSCEQNLNHDAMYWYRQDPGQGLRLIYYSQIVNDFQKGDIAEGYSVSREKKESFPLTVTSAQKNPTAFYLCASSLQGNNEQYFGPGTRLTVT.

This clonotype was found once. The V call is TRBV2, the J call TRBJ2-3; 7 nucleotides agree with TRBD2. Germline V gives CDR1 SNHLY, CDR2 FYNNEI. The junction had 4 bases not matched to a gene; V was cut back by 4 bases and J by 0 bases. This CDR3 has 15 amino acids. The CDR3, as DNA: TGTGCCAGCAGTGGTGATAGCGGGAGCACAGATACGCAGTATTTT. Residues: CASSGDSGSTDTQYF.

This chain links TRBV27 with TRBJ1-5; D ambiguous. Germline-derived CDR1 and CDR2 are MNHEY and SMNVEV (reference sequence). The V end lost 5 bases, the J end lost 5 bases, and 16 bases lay between the germline ends. CDR3 length: 15 amino acids. The chain's CDR3 is CASSPSIGSDQPQHF. CDR3 coding DNA: TGTGCCAGCAGTCCGAGTATAGGGAGTGATCAGCCCCAGCATTTT.